Below, 10 T cell receptor beta chains from the same sample are listed, as sequenced in a study of blood T cell repertoires in COVID-19. Clones were read by immunoSEQ multiplex PCR, and TCRdb kept only the in-frame ones, dropping some. Of 100,000 to 150,000 clones listed, less than 85% were seen once; the top ten hold less than 15%. Specimen: peripheral blood. These receptor sequences come from a woman aged 55 to 70 with acute or convalescent COVID-19.

This chain joins TRBV29-1 and TRBJ1-2, with 9 bases fitting TRBD1. Germline values: CDR1 SQVTM, CDR2 ANQGSEA. V was pared by 7 bases and J by 8 bases, with 5 bases of the junction left unmatched. The CDR3 contains 11 residues. The chain's CDR3 is CSERQGEGYTF. The CDR3 DNA sequence: TGCAGCGAAAGACAGGGGGAAGGCTACACCTTC.

This clone has just a few counts. The rearrangement uses TRBV19 and TRBJ1-2, with 8 positions matching TRBD1. CDR1 is LNHDA, CDR2 SQIVND, per germline (reference sequence). V gave up 2 bases and J gave up 6 bases; unmatched junction bases: 5. The CDR3 has 14 amino acids. CDR3 bases: TGTGCCAGTAGTATAAGGACAGGGCGGGATGGCTACACCTTC. This encodes CASSIRTGRDGYTF.

The chain is built from TRBV3-1 (or the pseudogene TRBV3-2) and TRBJ1-6; D possibly corresponds to TRBD1 (6 bases). V lost 4 bases and J 14 bases, leaving 18 bases between the germline ends. The CDR3 is 14 amino acids. Germline V CDR1 and CDR2: LGHDT, YNNKEL (reference sequence). CDR3 nucleotide sequence: TGTGCCAGCAGCCCGCCCTATGGGGACAATACCCTCCACTTT. Translation gives CASSPPYGDNTLHF.

CDR3 residues: CASSEQAGRGYGYTF. CDR3 DNA: TGTGCCAGCAGCGAACAGGCAGGGCGCGGCTATGGCTACACCTTC. The chain employs TRBV5-4 and TRBJ1-2, with D perhaps matching TRBD1 (5 bases). With 4 bases removed from V and 4 bases from J, the gap between germline ends came to 17 bases. This CDR3 is 15 amino acids long. Germline CDR1 reads SGHNT; CDR2 reads YYREEE (reference sequence).

The rearrangement uses TRBV7-6 and TRBJ2-7, with 9 bases fitting TRBD1. The V and J ends lost 5 bases and 2 bases, in that order; junction bases with no gene match: 7. The CDR3 loop spans 15 amino acids. Germline values: CDR1 SGHVS, CDR2 FNYEAQ. The CDR3, as DNA: TGTGCCAGCAGCCCTTCGGGACAGGGCGCCTACGAGCAGTACTTC. This translates into CASSPSGQGAYEQYF.

The genes are TRBV18 and TRBJ1-1, with D uncertain. Germline assignment: CDR1 KGHSH and CDR2 LQKENI. V was clipped by 3 bases and J by 4 bases, with 9 bases between them. This CDR3 is built from 13 residues. The CDR3 DNA is TGTGCCAGCTCACCCCCAGTGTCCACTGAAGCTTTCTTT. It yields the protein CASSPPVSTEAFF.

The J gene is TRBJ2-7, the V gene TRBV2; a weak D match, TRBD2 (6 bases). This CDR3 comprises 14 residues. Germline CDR1 and CDR2: SNHLY and FYNNEI. Between the trimmed V and J ends, which lost 7 bases and 3 bases, there was a span of 16 bases. The CDR3 coding sequence is TGTGCCAGCACCCGGGGGAGCCAGAGCTACGAGCAGTACTTC. This encodes CASTRGSQSYEQYF.

The V and J genes are TRBV27 and TRBJ2-3, with 8 bases that match TRBD2. J lost 5 bases, V lost 8 bases, and 9 bases had no gene match. The V gene's germline CDR1 is MNHEY and CDR2 SMNVEV (reference sequence). The CDR3 runs 14 residues. CDR3 loop: CASCYSAGGDTQYF. As DNA, the CDR3 is TGTGCCAGCTGCTACTCCGCGGGGGGAGATACGCAGTATTTT.

This rearrangement joins TRBV6-5 to TRBJ1-1; D gene uncertain. V shed 7 bases and J shed 3 bases, with 12 bases lying between them. Germline assignment: CDR1 MNHEY and CDR2 SVGAGI. This CDR3 region has 13 residues. The CDR3 spells CASNDLRDTEAFF. In nucleotides, the CDR3 is TGTGCCAGCAACGACCTCCGGGACACTGAAGCTTTCTTT.

The CDR3 sequence is CASSGAGGANQPQHF. CDR3 nucleotides: TGTGCCAGCAGCGGAGCAGGGGGCGCAAATCAGCCCCAGCATTTT. V is TRBV9 and J is TRBJ1-5, with 8 bases fitting TRBD1. The J segment lost 4 bases and the V segment lost 3 bases, leaving 6 bases of the junction unmatched. In germline, CDR1 is SGDLS, CDR2 YYNGEE. CDR3 length: 15 amino acids.